These T cell receptor beta chains were read from a single sample in a study of shared clonotypes between healthy human individuals. Measured with immunoSEQ multiplex PCR; TCRdb has only the in-frame clones, and not every one. The table includes 2 million to 2.5 million clones, approximately 95% detected once. The sequenced sample was naive CD4+ T cells from PBMCs. The receptor source for this set is a man between 18 and 35 years old in good health. Some clones in this sample may be carry-over from other donors' samples. Both conserved end residues are trimmed from each CDR3.

j_call v_call cdr3_aa
TRBJ1-5 TRBV27 ASSSTGYNQPQH
TRBJ2-5 TRBV2 ASSYRLATQETQY
TRBJ2-7 TRBV5-1 ASSLVVSSYEQY
TRBJ2-1 TRBV9 ASSAQGLAGGDEQF
TRBJ2-3 TRBV5-1 ASSLSAAPLTDTQY
TRBJ2-7 TRBV6-1 ASSVKRDVEQY
TRBJ2-2 TRBV7-3 ASSGTSPGELF
TRBJ2-1 TRBV7-9 ASSPSGRTGEQF
TRBJ2-7 TRBV11-2 ASSLPSGAYEQY
TRBJ2-6 TRBV5-1 ASSSPDQTGFSGANVLT
TRBJ2-7 TRBV5-5 ASSLTYVYEQY
TRBJ2-3 TRBV7-9 ASSRTSGRSTDTQY
TRBJ2-1 TRBV7-2 ASSLGASYEQF
TRBJ2-5 TRBV28 ASTRGGLAGGRQETQY
TRBJ2-1 TRBV5-4 ASSLSGLAGDEQF
TRBJ2-3 TRBV9 ASSETPYTSTDTQY
TRBJ2-2 TRBV7-9 ASSTQEGTGELF
TRBJ2-2 TRBV7-2 ASSSAFLVRGELF
TRBJ2-2 TRBV5-5 ASSTLAGATGELF
TRBJ1-2 TRBV6-6 ASTLPGTANYGYT
TRBJ2-1 TRBV29-1 SVAASGYNEQF
TRBJ2-7 TRBV7-3 ASSSGAGGTYEQY
TRBJ2-7 TRBV18 ASSAGRGTYEQY
TRBJ2-5 TRBV11-1 ASSLAHGQQETQY
TRBJ2-7 TRBV9 ASSPQNSENEQY
TRBJ2-5 TRBV6-1 ASSEVERTQETQY
TRBJ2-1 TRBV29-1 SVMAPLAGVQF
TRBJ2-3 TRBV5-4 ASSLFRISDTQY
TRBJ1-2 TRBV30 AWSSDSSYGYT
TRBJ2-2 TRBV4-3 ASSQDEPGRRSRNGELF
TRBJ1-6 TRBV4-3 ASSQDGSYNSPLH
TRBJ1-3 TRBV5-1 ASSLVGGAAGNTIY
TRBJ2-2 TRBV6-5 ASTKGAAGELF
TRBJ1-2 TRBV4-1 ASSQVQGASVYGYT
TRBJ2-1 TRBV20-1 SGGRYNEQF
TRBJ2-4 TRBV11-2 ASSLALAKNIQY
TRBJ2-7 TRBV28 ASGPEGAAYEQY
TRBJ2-4 TRBV19 ASSSGTSGNIQY
TRBJ2-5 TRBV19 ASSIFRSQETQY
TRBJ2-3 TRBV30 AWNREGSDTQY
TRBJ2-2 TRBV5-5 ASSRAFTGELF
TRBJ1-1 TRBV7-2 ASSLRQGTEAF
TRBJ2-7 TRBV4-2 ASSQDVVRLGGIYEQY
TRBJ1-1 TRBV6-5 ASSPWGNYNTEAF
TRBJ2-1 TRBV29-1 SVENAPGTEQF
TRBJ1-3 TRBV7-2 ASSLPSGSGNTIY
TRBJ2-3 TRBV7-2 ASRLDGDTQY
TRBJ1-2 TRBV7-8 ASSLDRTVAGYT
TRBJ2-5 TRBV7-9 ASSLGGQGGETQY
TRBJ1-3 TRBV6-6 ASSFNSGNTIY
TRBJ2-1 TRBV5-1 ASRKGLGTYNEQF
TRBJ1-3 TRBV29-1 SVDAGNTIY
TRBJ1-2 TRBV18 ASSPSGQFLYGYT